Listed here are 29 T cell receptor beta chains from one sample, sequenced in a study of blood T cell repertoires in COVID-19. Measured with immunoSEQ multiplex PCR; TCRdb has only the in-frame clones, and not every one. The table lists around 300,000 clones, roughly 86% of them singletons. The specimen was peripheral blood. These TCRs come from a man in his late teens or twenties with active or convalescent COVID-19.

The chain employs TRBV12-3 or TRBV12-4 and TRBJ2-5; D not certain. Trimming stripped 7 bases from V and 5 bases from J, with 11 bases between. The CDR3 is made up of 12 amino acids. CDR3 DNA sequence: TGTGCCAGCACCGTGCAGGTGGAGACCCAGTACTTC. Translated, it gives CASTVQVETQYF.

The chain employs TRBV6-4 and TRBJ2-2; TRBD2 might be the D (6 bases). CDR1 is MRHNA and CDR2 is SNTAGT in the germline V gene. This CDR3 contains 15 residues. Trimming removed 3 bases at V and 4 bases at J, with 12 bases between. The CDR3 nucleotides read TGTGCCAGCAGTGAAAGTCTAGCGAGCACCGGGGAGCTGTTTTTT. As protein: CASSESLASTGELFF.

The chain combines TRBV4-2 with TRBJ1-2; D is perhaps TRBD1 (5 bases). With 3 bases removed from V and 5 bases from J, the gap between germline ends came to 13 bases. Germline V gives CDR1 LGHNA, CDR2 YNFKEQ. The CDR3 runs to 14 residues. The CDR3: CASSQGEGGYGYTF. The CDR3 DNA reads TGTGCCAGCAGCCAGGGGGAGGGAGGGTATGGCTACACCTTC.

The rearrangement uses TRBV5-4 and TRBJ2-3; TRBD2 aligns across 16 bases. CDR3 size: 18 residues. CDR1 is SGHNT, CDR2 YYREEE, per germline (reference sequence). Trimming removed 0 bases from V and 6 bases from J; junction bases left unmatched: 7. In DNA form, the CDR3 reads TGTGCCAGCAGCTTGGGTCGGGGACTAGCGGGGGGGCCGGATACGCAGTATTTT. It is translated as CASSLGRGLAGGPDTQYF.

The V call is TRBV4-1, the J call TRBJ2-3; a weak D match, TRBD2 (5 bases). Germline CDR1 and CDR2: MGHRA and YSYEKL. The V end lost 1 base, the J end lost 0 bases, and 17 bases lay between the germline ends. This CDR3 is 18 amino acids long. CDR3 DNA: TGCGCCAGCAGCCAAGCGACTACATGGCTCCTCAGCACAGATACGCAGTATTTT. Translated: CASSQATTWLLSTDTQYF.

This clone was counted a single time. The chain uses TRBV19 and TRBJ1-5; a weak D match, TRBD1 (6 bases). The CDR3 has 15 residues. Germline lookup yields CDR1 LNHDA and CDR2 SQIVND (reference sequence). V lost 4 bases, J lost 3 bases, and 13 bases lay in between. The CDR3 loop is CASSTSTGLNQPQHF. CDR3 nucleotides: TGTGCCAGTAGTACCTCGACAGGACTCAATCAGCCCCAGCATTTT.

The chain links TRBV14 to TRBJ1-4; D perhaps matches TRBD1 (5 bases). The germline V gene encodes CDR1 SGHDN and CDR2 FVKESK. Trimming pared 0 bases from V and 7 bases from J, leaving 15 bases between. The CDR3 sequence is 16 residues long. The CDR3 sequence is CASSQDEGLWSEKLFF. The CDR3 region has the DNA TGTGCCAGCAGCCAAGATGAGGGACTTTGGAGTGAAAAACTGTTTTTT.

The CDR3 DNA sequence: TGTGCCAGCAGAGAGACAGGGGGTGGTAATCAGCCCCAGCATTTT. This gives the protein CASRETGGGNQPQHF. This chain links TRBV2 with TRBJ1-5; 9 bases fit TRBD1. Germline CDR1 SNHLY, CDR2 FYNNEI. CDR3 size: 15 residues. The V gene end was trimmed by 6 bases and the J gene end by 4 bases; junction bases not matched to a gene: 7.

J is TRBJ1-1 and V is TRBV7-8; 11 positions agree with TRBD1. V was pared by 5 bases and J by 4 bases, with 12 bases of the junction left unmatched. CDR1 and CDR2 (germline): SGHVS, FQNEAQ. CDR3 length: 17 amino acids. CDR3 sequence (DNA): TGTGCCAGCAGCACTCGGTTAAGGGACAGGGGGAGCACTGAAGCTTTCTTT. It specifies CASSTRLRDRGSTEAFF. Combining the CDR3 with reference TRBV7-8 and TRBJ1-1 gives the whole variable domain GAGVSQSPRYKVAKRGQDVALRCDPISGHVSLFWYQQALGQGPEFLTYFQNEAQLDKSGLPSDRFFAERPEGSVSTLKIQRTQQEDSAVYLCASSTRLRDRGSTEAFFGQGTRLTVV.

This clone was observed a single time. CDR3: CASSPLTGSYEQYF. The CDR3 region has the DNA TGCGCCAGCAGCCCCCTTACAGGGTCCTACGAGCAGTACTTC. The genes are TRBV4-3 and TRBJ2-7; a weak D match, TRBD1 (6 bases). The CDR3 contains 14 residues. Germline assignment: CDR1 LGHNA and CDR2 YSLEER. V was trimmed by 4 bases and J by 1 base, leaving 11 bases between them.

The chain has TRBV10-3 and TRBJ2-7; no reliable D call. Trimming left V 2 bases short and J 3 bases short, with 8 bases between. The germline V gene has CDR1 ENHRY and CDR2 SYGVKD. This CDR3 has 13 amino acids. This CDR3 reads CAISEPEIYEQYF. The CDR3 DNA reads TGTGCCATCAGTGAGCCAGAAATCTACGAGCAGTACTTC.

The rearrangement links TRBV19 to TRBJ1-1; D not resolved. CDR1 is LNHDA, CDR2 SQIVND, per germline (reference sequence). The V end lost 3 bases, the J end lost 4 bases, and 6 bases lay between the germline ends. The CDR3 has 12 residues. CDR3 protein: CASSIGVTEAFF. The CDR3 nucleotides are TGTGCCAGTAGTATTGGAGTCACTGAAGCTTTCTTT.

The J gene is TRBJ2-7, the V gene TRBV13; 8 bases match TRBD2. V lost 5 bases and J lost 2; bases outside the gene matches: 5. The CDR3 has 14 residues. Germline CDR1 PRHDT, CDR2 FYEKMQ (reference sequence). CDR3 sequence (DNA): TGTGCCAGCAGCGGGCCGGGGGGGACCTACGAGCAGTACTTC. It encodes CASSGPGGTYEQYF.

The rearrangement joins TRBV9 to TRBJ2-7, with 8 bases identical to TRBD1. The germline V gene has CDR1 SGDLS and CDR2 YYNGEE. The trim removed 0 bases at V and 6 bases at J, leaving 5 bases unmatched. The CDR3 is 14 amino acids. Written as DNA, the CDR3 is TGTGCCAGCAGCGTAGCAGACAGGGGCTCCGAGCAGTACTTC. This sequence encodes CASSVADRGSEQYF.

In its sample, this clone was seen once. V usage is TRBV27 and J usage is TRBJ2-1; 15 bases fit TRBD2. The germline V gene encodes CDR1 MNHEY and CDR2 SMNVEV (reference sequence). With 8 bases clipped from V and 7 bases from J, the junction kept 15 bases outside the gene matches. This CDR3 spans 18 amino acids. CDR3: CASSGTSGGYRAGNEQFF. In nucleotides, the CDR3 is TGTGCCAGCTCCGGGACTAGCGGGGGGTACCGTGCCGGGAATGAGCAGTTCTTC.

The V call is TRBV7-2, the J call TRBJ1-6; possible D gene TRBD1, 6 bases. The CDR3 length is 17 residues. Germline V gene data show CDR1 as SGHTA and CDR2 as FQGNSA. The germline V and J ends were trimmed by 1 base and 6 bases, with 16 bases remaining between them. The CDR3 bases are TGTGCCAGCAGCTTAGTCGCGGGGGCGGACGCTAATTCACCCCTCCACTTT. Residues: CASSLVAGADANSPLHF.

This chain connects TRBV20-1 to TRBJ1-1; D possibly corresponds to TRBD1 (5 bases). This CDR3 is 11 amino acids long. CDR1 is DFQATT, CDR2 SNEGSKA, per germline (reference sequence). Trimming cost V 6 bases and J 8 bases, with 13 bases left between them. The CDR3 DNA sequence: TGCAGTGCCAGGGACTTTCCCGAAGCTTTCTTT. Residues: CSARDFPEAFF.

This chain joins TRBV7-2 and TRBJ1-5; TRBD1 agrees at 7 bases. After removal of 3 bases from V and 0 bases from J, the junction contained 2 bases not matched to a gene. Germline V gene lookup returns CDR1 SGHTA and CDR2 FQGNSA. The CDR3 runs to 15 residues. CDR3 DNA sequence: TGTGCCAGCAGCTTTTACAGGGGTAGCAATCAGCCCCAGCATTTT. It translates to CASSFYRGSNQPQHF.

The genes are TRBV7-9 and TRBJ1-5; D is possibly TRBD1 (6 bases). The germline CDR1 and CDR2 sequences are SEHNR and FQNEAQ (reference sequence). This CDR3 spans 15 amino acids. Trimming stripped 5 bases from V and 0 bases from J, with 11 bases between. The DNA of the CDR3 is TGTGCCAGCAGCCAGACAGGCAATAGCAATCAGCCCCAGCATTTT. It specifies CASSQTGNSNQPQHF. Complete variable domain (other parts from reference TRBV7-9 and TRBJ1-5): DTGVSQNPRHKITKRGQNVTFRCDPISEHNRLYWYRQTLGQGPEFLTYFQNEAQLEKSRLLSDRFSAERPKGSFSTLEIQRTEQGDSAMYLCASSQTGNSNQPQHFGDGTRLSIL.

This sequence joins TRBV19 and TRBJ2-4; maybe TRBD1 (6 bases). V lost 7 bases to trimming and J lost 4 bases, with 17 bases between them. This CDR3 is built from 15 residues. Looked up from germline, CDR1 is LNHDA and CDR2 is SQIVND (reference sequence). The CDR3 sequence is CASKANVQGKNIQYF. CDR3 DNA sequence: TGTGCCAGTAAAGCAAACGTGCAGGGGAAAAACATTCAGTACTTC.

V and J are TRBV20-1 and TRBJ1-4; D is undetermined. This CDR3 region has 11 residues. Germline V gene data show CDR1 as DFQATT and CDR2 as SNEGSKA (reference sequence). V lost 5 bases and J 8 bases, leaving 9 bases between the germline ends. The CDR3 sequence: CSAVVGEKLFF. CDR3 sequence (DNA): TGCAGTGCTGTGGTTGGCGAAAAACTGTTTTTT.

This chain links TRBV15 with TRBJ1-4, with 7 bases identical to TRBD1. The ends lost 1 base at V and 5 bases at J; junction bases unmatched: 7. Germline-derived CDR1 and CDR2 are LNHNV and YYDKDF (reference sequence). This CDR3 comprises 16 residues. The CDR3 reads CATSRGAGGYNEKLFF. CDR3 nucleotide sequence: TGTGCCACCAGCAGAGGCGCAGGGGGATACAATGAAAAACTGTTTTTT.

The V gene is TRBV9, the J gene TRBJ2-3, with D maybe TRBD2 (5 bases). The germline V gene encodes CDR1 SGDLS and CDR2 YYNGEE. V was pared by 2 bases and J by 2 bases, with 9 bases between. The CDR3 has 14 residues. CDR3 residues: CASSVGGLTDTQYF. The CDR3 nucleotides are TGTGCCAGCAGCGTTGGAGGACTCACAGATACGCAGTATTTT.

The chain combines TRBV5-6 with TRBJ1-4; 9 nucleotides line up with TRBD1. With 0 bases clipped from V and 3 bases from J, the junction kept 3 bases outside the gene matches. This CDR3 region has 16 residues. The V gene's germline CDR1 is SGHDT and CDR2 YYEEEE. For the CDR3, the DNA is TGTGCCAGCAGCTTGGGACAGGGGGTACCTAATGAAAAACTGTTTTTT. Encoded protein: CASSLGQGVPNEKLFF.

The V and J genes are TRBV6-5 and TRBJ1-5, with D unclear. The length of the CDR3 is 14 residues. CDR1 and CDR2 from the germline V gene are MNHEY and SVGAGI. Deletions cut 7 bases from V and 0 bases from J, with 10 bases between. CDR3 amino acids: CASTPQVSNQPQHF. DNA of the CDR3: TGTGCCAGCACACCCCAGGTTAGCAATCAGCCCCAGCATTTT.

This chain joins TRBV11-2 and TRBJ2-5; possible D gene TRBD1, 6 bases. This CDR3 contains 16 residues. Deletions cut 0 bases from V and 5 bases from J, with 16 bases between. The germline gives CDR1 SGHAT, CDR2 FQNNGV. The CDR3 loop is CASSLDLPQGGETQYF. The CDR3 nucleotides are TGTGCCAGCAGCTTAGACCTACCACAGGGTGGTGAGACCCAGTACTTC.

The V call is TRBV27, the J call TRBJ2-7; TRBD2 aligns across 12 bases. V dropped 5 bases and J dropped 0; count of bases not matched to a gene: 8. Germline CDR1 is MNHEY and CDR2 is SMNVEV (reference sequence). The CDR3 extends over 17 amino acids. This CDR3 reads CASSPLGLAGLSYEQYF. For the CDR3, the DNA is TGTGCCAGCAGTCCCTTGGGACTAGCGGGCCTCTCCTACGAGCAGTACTTC.

This sequence joins TRBV29-1 and TRBJ2-2; 9 nucleotides agree with TRBD1. Germline trimming cut 7 bases from V and 7 bases from J; bases unmatched to any gene: 13. From germline, CDR1 is SQVTM and CDR2 ANQGSEA. The CDR3 is 15 residues long. In DNA form, the CDR3 reads TGCAGCGGGTCAATCACAGGGGGCCAGGGCGGGGAGCTGTTTTTT. This encodes CSGSITGGQGGELFF.

The J gene is TRBJ2-7, the V gene TRBV19; 10 bases line up with TRBD2. The CDR3 runs 17 residues. V lost 1 base and J lost 3; bases outside the gene matches: 9. Germline V CDR1 and CDR2: LNHDA, SQIVND (reference sequence). CDR3: CASSIAHTSGAYYEQYF. DNA of the CDR3: TGTGCCAGTAGTATAGCACACACTAGCGGGGCGTACTACGAGCAGTACTTC.